A selection of T cell receptor beta chains follows, all from one sample in a study of blood T cell repertoires in COVID-19. Method: immunoSEQ multiplex PCR; TCRdb's copy keeps in-frame clones and lacks some. This sample has 70,000 or so clones, with under 85% found just once. Sequencing was performed on peripheral blood. Receptor source: a man in his fifties or sixties with COVID-19, enrolled during active disease. Each CDR3 is given with its conserved first and last residue. The order of the fields is V gene, clone size, J gene, D gene, CDR3 protein, CDR3 DNA. The D gene is left open where the match is weak. The size of a clone is reported for some rows only, either as once, few or many, or as a class for expanded clones.

TRBV5-6	-	TRBJ1-2	TRBD1	CASSSTGGENYGYTF	TGTGCCAGCAGCTCGACAGGGGGCGAAAACTATGGCTACACCTTC
TRBV6-5	-	TRBJ2-7	TRBD1	CASSARDSYEQYF	TGTGCCAGCAGCGCCCGGGACAGCTACGAGCAGTACTTC
TRBV4-1	-	TRBJ2-7	TRBD1	CATRQGNEQYF	TGCGCCACACGACAGGGGAACGAGCAGTACTTC
TRBV27	-	TRBJ2-2	TRBD1	CASNRGSTGELFF	TGTGCCAGCAACAGGGGTAGCACCGGGGAGCTGTTTTTT
TRBV5-4	-	TRBJ1-2	TRBD1	CASGSGQGASGYTF	TGTGCCAGCGGATCGGGACAGGGGGCGTCGGGCTACACCTTC
TRBV28	-	TRBJ2-7	-	CASSIFNEQYF	TGTGCCAGCTCTATCTTTAACGAGCAGTACTTC
TRBV12-5	few	TRBJ1-6	-	CASGPGQPNSPLHF	TGTGCTAGTGGCCCAGGACAGCCTAATTCACCCCTCCACTTT
TRBV28	-	TRBJ2-3	TRBD2	CASSLGSSGSLGDTQYF	TGTGCCAGCAGTTTAGGCTCTAGCGGGAGTCTTGGAGATACGCAGTATTTT
TRBV28	-	TRBJ2-7	-	CASSPRTTAYEQYF	TGTGCCAGCAGTCCCCGGACAACAGCCTACGAGCAGTACTTC
TRBV28	-	TRBJ1-6	-	CASRPGVGYNSPLHF	TGTGCCAGCAGGCCGGGGGTTGGGTATAATTCACCCCTCCACTTT
TRBV4-1	-	TRBJ1-4	-	CASSQVGVVEKLFF	TGCGCCAGCAGCCAAGTCGGGGTAGTTGAAAAACTGTTTTTT
TRBV28	-	TRBJ1-6	-	CASSPLFDSPLHF	TGTGCCAGCAGCCCCCTTTTTGATTCACCCCTCCACTTT
TRBV5-1	-	TRBJ2-5	-	CASSPVGVGQETQYF	TGCGCCAGCAGCCCGGTCGGGGTAGGTCAAGAGACCCAGTACTTC
TRBV5-1	-	TRBJ2-5	-	CASSLVGRLQETQYF	TGCGCCAGCAGCTTGGTAGGCAGGCTACAAGAGACCCAGTACTTC
TRBV2	-	TRBJ1-1	-	CASSGGGTGKNTEAFF	TGTGCCAGCAGTGGGGGGGGAACAGGGAAGAACACTGAAGCTTTCTTT
TRBV9	-	TRBJ1-2	TRBD1	CASSPHQGVYGYTF	TGTGCCAGCAGCCCTCATCAGGGGGTTTATGGCTACACCTTC
TRBV5-1	-	TRBJ2-6	-	CASRRTDDGANVLTF	TGCGCCAGCAGGCGGACTGACGACGGGGCCAACGTCCTGACTTTC
TRBV30	-	TRBJ2-1	-	CAWTPWGTEQFF	TGTGCCTGGACTCCCTGGGGGACAGAGCAGTTCTTC
TRBV19	-	TRBJ1-1	TRBD1	CASSIDRGLTEAFF	TGTGCCAGTAGTATAGACAGGGGGCTCACTGAAGCTTTCTTT
TRBV7-3	-	TRBJ2-1	TRBD2	CASSLLSGASYNEQFF	TGTGCCAGCAGCTTATTGAGCGGGGCATCCTACAATGAGCAGTTCTTC
TRBV5-4	-	TRBJ2-5	TRBD2	CASSPTLAAQETQYF	TGTGCCAGCAGCCCAACACTAGCGGCTCAAGAGACCCAGTACTTC
TRBV7-2	once	TRBJ2-6	-	CASSRRSPGANVLTF	TGTGCCAGCAGCCGGCGGTCCCCTGGGGCCAACGTCCTGACTTTC
TRBV6-5	-	TRBJ1-2	-	CASSHKNALGYTF	TGTGCCAGCAGCCACAAAAATGCCCTTGGCTACACCTTC
TRBV5-1	-	TRBJ2-2	-	CASSLWLGAGELFF	TGCGCCAGCAGCTTGTGGCTAGGGGCCGGGGAGCTGTTTTTT
TRBV5-4	-	TRBJ1-2	-	CASTGRGGGYTF	TGTGCCAGCACAGGGCGGGGAGGAGGCTACACCTTC
TRBV6-1	-	TRBJ1-2	-	CASSDRGGYTF	TGTGCCAGCAGTGATAGGGGTGGCTACACCTTC
TRBV6-2/TRBV6-3	few	TRBJ1-5	TRBD1	CASSNNRGRGAQPQHF	TGTGCCAGCAGCAATAACAGGGGGCGCGGTGCTCAGCCCCAGCATTTT
TRBV4-1	-	TRBJ1-2	-	CASSQENSLNYGYTF	TGCGCCAGCAGCCAAGAAAACAGCCTTAACTATGGCTACACCTTC
TRBV2	-	TRBJ2-1	-	CASLGQLSYNEQFF	TGTGCCAGCCTGGGACAACTTAGCTACAATGAGCAGTTCTTC
TRBV11-3	-	TRBJ2-7	TRBD1	CASSWGQIYEQYF	TGTGCCAGCAGCTGGGGACAGATCTACGAGCAGTACTTC
TRBV30	-	TRBJ2-5	TRBD2	CASTPLAGGETQYF	TGTGCCTCCACCCCTCTAGCGGGGGGAGAGACCCAGTACTTC
TRBV6-6	many	TRBJ1-1	-	CASSLLFETEAFF	TGTGCCAGCAGTTTACTTTTTGAGACTGAAGCTTTCTTT
TRBV6-5	-	TRBJ2-2	-	CASNWRGSTGELFF	TGTGCCAGCAATTGGAGGGGTAGCACCGGGGAGCTGTTTTTT
TRBV24-1	-	TRBJ2-3	-	CATSDLRDKRTDTQYF	TGTGCCACCAGTGATTTGCGGGACAAACGCACAGATACGCAGTATTTT
TRBV11-2	-	TRBJ2-2	-	CASSLTRQPSGELFF	TGTGCCAGCAGCTTAACTCGACAGCCGTCCGGGGAGCTGTTTTTT
TRBV11-2	-	TRBJ2-7	TRBD1	CASNTAGAGGREQYF	TGTGCCAGCAATACAGCTGGGGCAGGGGGCCGCGAGCAGTACTTC
TRBV7-6	-	TRBJ1-1	-	CASSLRYAGEAFF	TGTGCCAGCAGCTTAAGGTACGCAGGAGAAGCTTTCTTT
TRBV7-3	-	TRBJ2-1	-	CASSAAGTPNNEQFF	TGTGCCAGCAGCGCTGCCGGGACTCCAAACAATGAGCAGTTCTTC
TRBV30	-	TRBJ2-5	TRBD2	CALETSGGIETQYF	TGTGCCTTGGAGACTAGCGGGGGAATAGAGACCCAGTACTTC
TRBV24-1	few	TRBJ2-1	-	CATQRRGEQFF	TGTGCCACTCAACGACGAGGTGAGCAGTTCTTC
TRBV19	once	TRBJ2-1	TRBD1	CASSFQGDNEQFF	TGTGCCAGTAGTTTCCAGGGGGACAATGAGCAGTTCTTC
TRBV5-4	-	TRBJ2-7	-	CASSSSKDSNYEQYF	TGTGCCAGCAGCTCCTCTAAGGACAGTAACTACGAGCAGTACTTC
TRBV5-4	once	TRBJ2-2	-	CASSLVLMAGGELFF	TGTGCCAGCAGCTTGGTCTTAATGGCGGGCGGGGAGCTGTTTTTT
TRBV19	-	TRBJ2-7	-	CASSIWRSEQYF	TGTGCCAGTAGTATTTGGCGGTCGGAGCAGTACTTC
TRBV7-2	-	TRBJ1-2	-	CASSFYRVNYGYTF	TGTGCCAGCAGCTTTTACAGGGTTAACTATGGCTACACCTTC
TRBV9	-	TRBJ2-7	TRBD2	CASSVAGDSGRNEQYF	TGTGCCAGCAGCGTAGCTGGCGATAGCGGGAGAAACGAGCAGTACTTC
TRBV5-1	-	TRBJ2-2	TRBD1	CASSLQGALSGELFF	TGCGCCAGCAGCTTGCAGGGGGCGCTATCCGGGGAGCTGTTTTTT
TRBV30	-	TRBJ2-1	-	CAWVPNYNEQFF	TGTGCCTGGGTTCCAAATTACAATGAGCAGTTCTTC
TRBV7-9	medium-sized	TRBJ1-3	-	CASSLQGGGNTIYF	TGTGCCAGCAGCTTACAGGGTGGAGGAAACACCATATATTTT
TRBV10-3	-	TRBJ1-2	TRBD1	CAISEVEGAHYGYTF	TGTGCCATCAGTGAGGTGGAGGGGGCTCACTATGGCTACACCTTC
TRBV3-1/TRBV3-2	-	TRBJ2-7	TRBD2	CASSLTQGGPDEQYF	TGTGCCAGCAGCCTCACCCAGGGAGGGCCCGACGAGCAGTACTTC
TRBV7-6	-	TRBJ2-1	TRBD2	CASSLVGLAGTTYNEQFF	TGTGCCAGCAGCTTAGTCGGCCTAGCGGGAACTACCTACAATGAGCAGTTCTTC
TRBV3-1/TRBV3-2	-	TRBJ2-1	TRBD2	CASSPGLAGIYEQFF	TGTGCCAGCAGCCCCGGACTAGCGGGAATCTATGAGCAGTTCTTC
TRBV2	-	TRBJ2-4	TRBD1	CASTSGTGSNIQYF	TGTGCCAGCACATCCGGGACAGGGTCAAACATTCAGTACTTC
TRBV6-6	many	TRBJ2-7	-	CASSYGASYEQYF	TGTGCCAGCAGTTACGGGGCCTCCTACGAGCAGTACTTC